The 26 T cell receptor beta chains presented below share a single source sample, sequenced in a study of OX40 agonist ivuxolimab in advanced cancers. Method: immunoSEQ multiplex PCR; TCRdb's copy keeps in-frame clones and lacks some. This table has tens of thousands of clones, 82% appearing once. The source was CD4+ or CD8+ T cells sorted from blood, collected in a trial of the OX40 agonist ivuxolimab. The receptors here all came from an adult with an advanced solid tumor such as melanoma, head and neck, liver or kidney cancer.

The gene calls are TRBV6-5 and TRBJ2-3; no clear D gene. Trimming took off 2 bases at V and 6 bases at J, with 3 bases between the two ends. The CDR3 is made up of 11 amino acids. Germline V gene sequence: CDR1 MNHEY, CDR2 SVGAGI. The CDR3 sequence: CASSYSDTQYF. The DNA for the CDR3 is TGTGCCAGCAGTTACAGCGATACGCAGTATTTT.

V and J are TRBV5-1 and TRBJ2-3, with D hard to call. CDR3 size: 14 residues. V shed 2 bases and J shed 0 bases, with 7 bases lying between them. Germline V gene lookup returns CDR1 SGHRS and CDR2 YFSETQ. The CDR3 is CASSLEQSTDTQYF. The CDR3 DNA reads TGCGCCAGCAGCTTAGAACAAAGCACAGATACGCAGTATTTT.

The rearrangement joins TRBV6-5 to TRBJ1-2; TRBD1 matches at 7 bases. The V gene end was trimmed by 6 bases and the J gene end by 12 bases; junction bases not matched to a gene: 7. CDR1 is MNHEY, CDR2 SVGAGI, per germline. The CDR3 extends over 11 amino acids. This CDR3 is CASRDRWGNTF. The CDR3 nucleotides read TGTGCCAGCAGGGACAGGTGGGGGAACACCTTC.

This clone has more than one count but fewer than ten. V usage is TRBV28 and J usage is TRBJ2-7, with D possibly being TRBD2 (5 bases). CDR1 and CDR2 (germline): MDHEN, SYDVKM. Deletions cut 6 bases from V and 7 bases from J, with 19 bases between. The CDR3 covers 14 residues. In DNA form, the CDR3 reads TGTGCCAGCAGCCCCCTGGCCCCTACGGGAGAGCAGTACTTC. Protein sequence: CASSPLAPTGEQYF. Full variable domain (missing parts from reference TRBV28 and TRBJ2-7): DVKVTQSSRYLVKRTGEKVFLECVQDMDHENMFWYRQDPGLGLRLIYFSYDVKMKEKGDIPEGYSVSREKKERFSLILESASTNQTSMYLCASSPLAPTGEQYFGPGTRLTVT.

This rearrangement joins TRBV28 to TRBJ1-1; D unclear. The CDR3 length is 11 residues. V dropped 4 bases and J dropped 10 bases, with 10 bases sitting between them. Germline assignment: CDR1 MDHEN and CDR2 SYDVKM. CDR3 DNA: TGTGCCAGCAGTTCAGGACGGAGAGCTTTCTTT. It encodes CASSSGRRAFF.

The V call is TRBV7-2, the J call TRBJ1-3, with a possible D match to TRBD1 (6 bases). The germline gives CDR1 SGHTA, CDR2 FQGNSA. Trimming took 6 bases from V and 4 from J, leaving 16 bases between them. This CDR3 comprises 15 residues. The chain's CDR3 is CASSYRGPGGNTIYF. As DNA, the CDR3 is TGTGCCAGCAGTTACCGGGGGCCGGGAGGAAACACCATATATTTT. Supplemented by reference TRBV7-2 and TRBJ1-3, the full variable domain reads GAGVSQSPSNKVTEKGKDVELRCDPISGHTALYWYRQSLGQGLEFLIYFQGNSAPDKSGLPSDRFSAERTGGSVSTLTIQRTQQEDSAVYLCASSYRGPGGNTIYFGEGSWLTVV.

The chain has TRBV5-1 and TRBJ1-3, with D possibly matching TRBD1 (5 bases). V was clipped by 2 bases and J by 0 bases, with 12 bases between them. The CDR3 spans 16 residues. CDR1 and CDR2 (germline): SGHRS, YFSETQ. The CDR3 DNA reads as TGCGCCAGCAGCTTAGGCGGGGCCCTCTCTGGAAACACCATATATTTT. It translates to CASSLGGALSGNTIYF.

The chain is built from TRBV28 and TRBJ2-7, with D perhaps matching TRBD1 or TRBD2 (5 bases each). The CDR3 contains 15 residues. Germline V CDR1 and CDR2: MDHEN, SYDVKM. With 6 bases removed from V and 0 bases from J, the gap between germline ends came to 15 bases. The CDR3 sequence: CASRLPGTASYEQYF. DNA for the CDR3: TGTGCCAGCAGGTTACCCGGGACGGCCTCCTACGAGCAGTACTTC.

The chain joins TRBV5-1 to TRBJ2-1; perhaps TRBD2 as D (5 bases). The CDR3 has 14 residues. V was trimmed by 4 bases and J by 1 base, leaving 9 bases between them. Per germline, CDR1 SGHRS and CDR2 YFSETQ. CDR3 nucleotide sequence: TGCGCCAGCAGCACGGACTCATCCTACAATGAGCAGTTCTTC. It translates to CASSTDSSYNEQFF. Full variable domain (remainder filled in from reference TRBV5-1 and TRBJ2-1): KAGVTQTPRYLIKTRGQQVTLSCSPISGHRSVSWYQQTPGQGLQFLFEYFSETQRNKGNFPGRFSGRQFSNSRSEMNVSTLELGDSALYLCASSTDSSYNEQFFGPGTRLTVL.

The V call is TRBV18, the J call TRBJ2-1, with TRBD1 matching over 8 bases. This CDR3 is built from 14 residues. Germline CDR1 is KGHSH and CDR2 is LQKENI. V lost 3 bases and J lost 7; bases outside the gene matches: 5. The CDR3 nucleotides read TGTGCCAGCTCACCCAAGACAGGGGAAAATGAGCAGTTCTTC. Its protein product is CASSPKTGENEQFF.

The gene calls are TRBV11-2 and TRBJ2-7, with 7 bases aligning to TRBD1. J was trimmed by 2 bases and V by 3 bases; bases with no gene match: 7. The CDR3 loop spans 15 amino acids. Germline values: CDR1 SGHAT, CDR2 FQNNGV. CDR3 protein: CASSFPRQGTYEQYF. CDR3 nucleotides: TGTGCCAGCAGCTTTCCGAGACAGGGTACCTACGAGCAGTACTTC.

This clone was counted a few times. The chain carries TRBV28 and TRBJ1-4, with a possible D match to TRBD1 (5 bases). The CDR3 loop spans 14 amino acids. V dropped 5 bases and J dropped 10 bases, with 17 bases sitting between them. Germline V lookup: CDR1 MDHEN, CDR2 SYDVKM. The CDR3 sequence: CASSKMGLSGKLFF. The CDR3 nucleotides read TGTGCCAGCAGTAAAATGGGACTGTCTGGAAAACTGTTTTTT.

The V gene is TRBV28, the J gene TRBJ2-2, with D maybe TRBD1 (6 bases). In germline, CDR1 is MDHEN, CDR2 SYDVKM. The V end lost 3 bases, the J end lost 7 bases, and 12 bases lay between the germline ends. The CDR3 covers 14 residues. In nucleotides, the CDR3 is TGTGCCAGCAGTTTGCCAGGGGTATACGGGGAGCTGTTTTTT. Its protein is CASSLPGVYGELFF.

The CDR3 here is CASSLNPGEETQYF. The CDR3 region has the DNA TGCGCCAGCAGCTTGAATCCTGGGGAAGAGACCCAGTACTTC. The chain recombines TRBV5-1 with TRBJ2-5; the D is unclear. V was trimmed by 1 base and J by 3 bases, leaving 10 bases between them. The CDR3 extends over 14 amino acids. CDR1 SGHRS and CDR2 YFSETQ come from the germline V gene.

This clone was counted only a few times. The V and J genes are TRBV5-4 and TRBJ1-2; 10 positions match TRBD1. V lost 2 bases, J lost 7 bases, and 8 bases stayed unmatched. This CDR3 contains 15 residues. Germline values: CDR1 SGHNT, CDR2 YYREEE (reference sequence). CDR3 residues: CASSFLSGTGVGYTF. The CDR3 bases are TGTGCCAGCAGCTTTCTTTCCGGGACAGGGGTTGGCTACACCTTC.

The chain recombines TRBV29-1 with TRBJ1-2, with no clear D. Germline CDR1 SQVTM, CDR2 ANQGSEA. The CDR3 consists of 16 residues. V lost 5 bases to trimming and J lost 3 bases, with 22 bases between them. CDR3 amino acids: CSVPSSPGSRDYGYTF. The CDR3 DNA reads as TGCAGCGTTCCCTCAAGTCCGGGGTCTAGGGACTATGGCTACACCTTC.

This clone was seen a few times. The chain combines TRBV7-9 with TRBJ1-5, with a possible D match to TRBD1 (5 bases). Germline V gene data show CDR1 as SEHNR and CDR2 as FQNEAQ (reference sequence). The V and J ends lost 3 bases and 2 bases respectively, with 14 bases between them. The CDR3 consists of 16 residues. In DNA, the CDR3 is TGTGCCAGCAGCTTGGGGCAGGGCAGCCGCAATCAGCCCCAGCATTTT. This codes for CASSLGQGSRNQPQHF.

The V gene is TRBV19, the J gene TRBJ2-1; possibly TRBD2 for D (6 bases). Germline assignment: CDR1 LNHDA and CDR2 SQIVND (reference sequence). This CDR3 has 14 amino acids. The V gene lost 7 bases and the J gene lost 7 bases, with 17 bases spanning the gap. CDR3 in DNA: TGTGCCAGTACCCGACTAGGAGGTGGGAATGAGCAGTTCTTC. Translated, it gives CASTRLGGGNEQFF. Variable domain in full (rest from reference TRBV19 and TRBJ2-1): DGGITQSPKYLFRKEGQNVTLSCEQNLNHDAMYWYRQDPGQGLRLIYYSQIVNDFQKGDIAEGYSVSREKKESFPLTVTSAQKNPTAFYLCASTRLGGGNEQFFGPGTRLTVL.

This clone was detected only once. The genes are TRBV7-8 and TRBJ1-2, with D tentatively TRBD1 (5 bases). This CDR3 comprises 15 residues. In germline, CDR1 is SGHVS, CDR2 FQNEAQ. Trimming took 2 bases from V and 7 from J, leaving 17 bases between them. This CDR3 is CASSLSRDPLSGYTF. For the CDR3, the DNA is TGTGCCAGCAGCTTAAGCAGGGATCCCTTGAGTGGCTACACCTTC.

As DNA, the CDR3 is TGTGCCAGTAGTATTTCCGAGAACACTGAAGCTTTCTTT. The encoded protein is CASSISENTEAFF. This chain uses TRBV19 with TRBJ1-1; D gene ambiguous. The CDR3 loop spans 13 amino acids. CDR1 is LNHDA, CDR2 SQIVND, per germline (reference sequence). V lost 3 bases and J 1 base, leaving 6 bases between the germline ends.

This sequence joins TRBV6-1 and TRBJ1-6; TRBD1 is a possible D gene (5 bases). The CDR3 consists of 12 residues. Trimming cost V 7 bases and J 5 bases, with 6 bases left between them. Per the germline V gene, CDR1 is MNHNS and CDR2 is SASEGT. CDR3 sequence: CASTGNNSPLHF. The CDR3 nucleotides are TGTGCCAGCACAGGGAATAATTCACCCCTCCACTTT.

The genes are TRBV4-1 and TRBJ2-7, with D possibly matching TRBD2 (7 bases). Deletions cut 3 bases from V and 5 bases from J, with 17 bases between. This CDR3 spans 15 amino acids. From germline, CDR1 is MGHRA and CDR2 YSYEKL. This CDR3 is CASSHPAGAPNEQYF. In nucleotides, the CDR3 is TGCGCCAGCAGCCACCCTGCGGGGGCGCCTAACGAGCAGTACTTC.

The V call is TRBV4-3, the J call TRBJ2-5; TRBD2 matches at 12 bases. The CDR3 runs to 17 residues. CDR1 is LGHNA and CDR2 is YSLEER in the germline V gene. The ends lost 3 bases at V and 5 bases at J; junction bases unmatched: 10. CDR3 sequence (DNA): TGCGCCAGCAGCCAGGAGCCTAGCGGGGGGGCTCGGGAGACCCAGTACTTC. Its protein product is CASSQEPSGGARETQYF.

This clone has only a few counts. The CDR3, as DNA: TGTGCCATCAGTGAGTCGAGGGGGCCCCAGCATTTT. Translating it yields CAISESRGPQHF. The gene calls are TRBV10-3 and TRBJ1-5; maybe TRBD1 (5 bases). V shed 0 bases and J shed 9 bases, with 6 bases lying between them. Germline CDR1 reads ENHRY; CDR2 reads SYGVKD. The CDR3 runs to 12 residues.

The chain is built from TRBV5-1 and TRBJ2-1; perhaps TRBD2 as D (5 bases). The CDR3 spans 14 residues. CDR1 and CDR2 (germline): SGHRS, YFSETQ. Deletions cut 0 bases from V and 6 bases from J, with 10 bases between. DNA of the CDR3: TGCGCCAGCAGCTTGGGAGGCCGGGGCAATGAGCAGTTCTTC. Protein: CASSLGGRGNEQFF.

The chain joins TRBV28 to TRBJ1-2, with D perhaps matching TRBD1 (6 bases). Per germline, CDR1 MDHEN and CDR2 SYDVKM. The CDR3 extends over 13 amino acids. Between the trimmed V and J ends, which lost 8 bases and 5 bases, there was a span of 15 bases. The CDR3 DNA sequence: TGTGCCAGCCTTATGCCAGGGGTTTATGGCTACACCTTC. Its translation: CASLMPGVYGYTF.